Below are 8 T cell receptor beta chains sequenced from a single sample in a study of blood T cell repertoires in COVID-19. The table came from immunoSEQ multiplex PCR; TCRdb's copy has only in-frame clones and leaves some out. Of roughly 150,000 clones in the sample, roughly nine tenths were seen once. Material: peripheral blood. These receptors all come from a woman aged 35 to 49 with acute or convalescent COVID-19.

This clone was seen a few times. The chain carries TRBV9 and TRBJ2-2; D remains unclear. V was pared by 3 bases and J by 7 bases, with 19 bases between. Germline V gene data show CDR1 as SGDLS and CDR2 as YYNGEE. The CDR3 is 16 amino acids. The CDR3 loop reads CASSAHPGVVSGELFF. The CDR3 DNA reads TGTGCCAGCAGCGCCCACCCGGGTGTAGTAAGCGGGGAGCTGTTTTTT. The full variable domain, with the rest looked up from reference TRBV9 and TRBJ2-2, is DSGVTQTPKHLITATGQRVTLRCSPRSGDLSVYWYQQSLDQGLQFLIQYYNGEERAKGNILERFSAQQFPDLHSELNLSSLELGDSALYFCASSAHPGVVSGELFFGEGSRLTVL.

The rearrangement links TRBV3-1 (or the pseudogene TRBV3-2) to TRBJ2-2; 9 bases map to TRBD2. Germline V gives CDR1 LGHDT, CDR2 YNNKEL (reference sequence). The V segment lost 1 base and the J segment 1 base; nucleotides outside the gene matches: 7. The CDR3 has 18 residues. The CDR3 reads CASSQAPLAGENTGELFF. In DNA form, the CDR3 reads TGTGCCAGCAGCCAAGCCCCCTTAGCGGGGGAGAACACCGGGGAGCTGTTTTTT.

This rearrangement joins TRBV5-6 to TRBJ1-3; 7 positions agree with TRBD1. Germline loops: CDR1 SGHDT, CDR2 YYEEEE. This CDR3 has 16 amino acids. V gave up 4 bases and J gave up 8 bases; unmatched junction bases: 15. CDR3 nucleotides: TGTGCCAGCAGCCACGGTTGGAAGGACAGGATAGACACCATATATTTT. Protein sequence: CASSHGWKDRIDTIYF.

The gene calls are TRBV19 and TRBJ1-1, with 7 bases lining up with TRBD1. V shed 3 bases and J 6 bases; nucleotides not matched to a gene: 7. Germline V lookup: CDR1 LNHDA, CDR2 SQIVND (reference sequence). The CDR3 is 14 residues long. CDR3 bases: TGTGCCAGTAGTATCGACAGGGCTTCATCTGAAGCTTTCTTT. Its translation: CASSIDRASSEAFF. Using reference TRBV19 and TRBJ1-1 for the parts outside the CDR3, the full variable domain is DGGITQSPKYLFRKEGQNVTLSCEQNLNHDAMYWYRQDPGQGLRLIYYSQIVNDFQKGDIAEGYSVSREKKESFPLTVTSAQKNPTAFYLCASSIDRASSEAFFGQGTRLTVV.

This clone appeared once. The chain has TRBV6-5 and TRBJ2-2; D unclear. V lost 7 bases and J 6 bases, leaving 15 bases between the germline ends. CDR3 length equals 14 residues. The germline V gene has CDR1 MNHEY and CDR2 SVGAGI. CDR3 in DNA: TGTGCCAGCATAGAATCTCAGGTTCCCGGGGAGCTGTTTTTT. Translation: CASIESQVPGELFF.

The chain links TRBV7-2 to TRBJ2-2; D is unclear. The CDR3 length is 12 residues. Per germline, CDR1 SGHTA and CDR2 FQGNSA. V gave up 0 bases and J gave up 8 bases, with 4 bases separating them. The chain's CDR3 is CASSLAGGELFF. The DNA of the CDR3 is TGTGCCAGCAGCTTAGCCGGGGGGGAGCTGTTTTTT.

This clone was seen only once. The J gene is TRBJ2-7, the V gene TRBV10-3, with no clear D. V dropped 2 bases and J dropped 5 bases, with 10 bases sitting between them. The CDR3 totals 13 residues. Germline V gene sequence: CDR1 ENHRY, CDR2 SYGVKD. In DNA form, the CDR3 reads TGTGCCATCAGTGAGCGGTCCCGCGACGAGCAGTACTTC. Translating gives CAISERSRDEQYF.

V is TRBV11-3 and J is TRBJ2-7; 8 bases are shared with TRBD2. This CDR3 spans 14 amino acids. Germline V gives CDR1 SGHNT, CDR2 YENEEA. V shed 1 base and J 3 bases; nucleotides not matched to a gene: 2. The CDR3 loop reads CASSLGGTSYEQYF. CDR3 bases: TGTGCCAGCAGCTTAGGAGGGACTAGCTACGAGCAGTACTTC.